The 18 T cell receptor beta chains reported below all come from one sample, sequenced in a study of T cell repertoires in ileal Crohn's disease. Profiled with immunoSEQ multiplex PCR; TCRdb holds only in-frame clones, not every one. The table lists tens of thousands of clones, about 89% of them singletons, with approximately 2% in the top ten. Time point given: neoterminal ileum biopsy at postoperative endoscopy, about 6 months after surgery. The sequenced sample consisted of ileal tissue. The receptors here all came from an adult with Crohn's disease.

The gene calls are TRBV14 and TRBJ2-5; D unclear. With 0 bases removed from V and 4 bases from J, the gap between germline ends came to 6 bases. This CDR3 region has 13 residues. CDR1 is SGHDN, CDR2 FVKESK, per germline. CDR3: CASSQDFGETQYF. The CDR3 DNA reads TGTGCCAGCAGCCAAGATTTCGGAGAGACCCAGTACTTC.

The rearrangement joins TRBV28 to TRBJ2-3, with 9 bases lining up with TRBD2. This CDR3 has 15 residues. V shed 6 bases and J 0 bases; nucleotides not matched to a gene: 4. The germline CDR1 and CDR2 sequences are MDHEN and SYDVKM. CDR3 nucleotides: TGTGCCAGCAGAGACAGCGGGGGGAGCACAGATACGCAGTATTTT. This sequence encodes CASRDSGGSTDTQYF.

V usage is TRBV6-5 and J usage is TRBJ1-6; D gene unclear. The V end was cut by 0 bases, the J end by 9 bases, with 6 bases between. Per the germline V gene, CDR1 is MNHEY and CDR2 is SVGAGI. The CDR3 spans 13 residues. This chain's CDR3 is CASSYSLRSPLHF. The DNA for the CDR3 is TGTGCCAGCAGTTACTCTCTCCGTTCACCCCTCCACTTT.

This clone was detected only once. The genes are TRBV7-2 and TRBJ2-7; D gene ambiguous. Per germline, CDR1 SGHTA and CDR2 FQGNSA. Trimming took off 3 bases at V and 2 bases at J, with 8 bases between the two ends. The CDR3 extends over 13 amino acids. The CDR3 nucleotides are TGTGCCAGCAGCTTTGCAACTACCTACGAGCAGTACTTC. The encoded protein is CASSFATTYEQYF.

This chain connects TRBV9 to TRBJ2-7; 7 bases map to TRBD1. Trimming took 3 bases from V and 4 from J; bases not matched to a gene: 7. Germline V gene data show CDR1 as SGDLS and CDR2 as YYNGEE. This CDR3 spans 14 amino acids. The DNA of the CDR3 is TGTGCCAGCAGCGGAGGGGGACAGCCGTACGAGCAGTACTTC. It encodes CASSGGGQPYEQYF.

The chain is built from TRBV9 and TRBJ1-1; D remains unclear. The CDR3 has 15 residues. Germline CDR1 and CDR2: SGDLS and YYNGEE. Trimming took off 7 bases at V and 3 bases at J, with 19 bases between the two ends. DNA of the CDR3: TGTGCCAGCCTCCCCGCGGAGACCGGATACACTGAAGCTTTCTTT. This sequence encodes CASLPAETGYTEAFF.

The chain has TRBV27 and TRBJ1-2, with D possibly being TRBD1 (6 bases). Deletions cut 6 bases from V and 2 bases from J, with 19 bases between. This CDR3 spans 16 amino acids. Germline assignment: CDR1 MNHEY and CDR2 SMNVEV (reference sequence). In DNA form, the CDR3 reads TGTGCCAGCAGCCGCACACCCGGGACATTAAACTATGGCTACACCTTC. Translating gives CASSRTPGTLNYGYTF.

This chain links TRBV6-5 with TRBJ2-2; the D is unclear. Trimming stripped 2 bases from V and 7 bases from J, with 14 bases between. The CDR3 sequence is 15 residues long. Germline V CDR1 and CDR2: MNHEY, SVGAGI. As DNA, the CDR3 is TGTGCCAGCAGTTACGAGGTTAACTGGAACGGGGAGCTGTTTTTT. The encoded protein is CASSYEVNWNGELFF.

The rearrangement uses TRBV7-2 and TRBJ1-2; D gene ambiguous. Per the germline V gene, CDR1 is SGHTA and CDR2 is FQGNSA. The CDR3 covers 15 residues. Trimming shortened V by 4 bases and J by 4 bases, and 16 bases separated the two germline ends. The CDR3 loop reads CASSSGPTRGYGYTF. The CDR3 bases are TGTGCCAGCAGCTCCGGACCGACCCGGGGCTATGGCTACACCTTC.

This rearrangement joins TRBV10-2 to TRBJ1-3; D gene uncertain. V dropped 8 bases and J dropped 6 bases, with 5 bases sitting between them. Germline V gene data show CDR1 as WSHSY and CDR2 as SAAADI. The CDR3 sequence is 10 residues long. The CDR3 region has the DNA TGCGCCAGCCGGTCAAACACCATATATTTT. It is translated as CASRSNTIYF.

The chain joins TRBV5-4 to TRBJ1-2; 8 nucleotides match TRBD1. Trimming cost V 7 bases and J 3 bases; bases outside gene matches: 5. The CDR3 covers 13 residues. Germline loops: CDR1 SGHNT, CDR2 YYREEE (reference sequence). The CDR3 here is CASGIQGDYGYTF. The CDR3 bases are TGTGCCAGCGGGATACAGGGGGACTATGGCTACACCTTC.

J is TRBJ1-1 and V is TRBV10-3; 8 bases agree with TRBD1. With V trimmed by 0 bases and J by 7 bases, 13 bases remained unmatched. The germline gives CDR1 ENHRY, CDR2 SYGVKD. This CDR3 spans 17 amino acids. The DNA of the CDR3 is TGTGCCATCAGTGAGTCGATGGCAGGGGGCGCCGGTGGTGAAGCTTTCTTT. It yields the protein CAISESMAGGAGGEAFF.

This clone has only one observation. The gene calls are TRBV19 and TRBJ1-3; D remains unclear. Germline CDR1 reads LNHDA; CDR2 reads SQIVND (reference sequence). V was clipped by 4 bases and J by 0 bases, with 13 bases between them. This CDR3 spans 16 amino acids. CDR3 amino acids: CASSSGPINSGNTIYF. DNA for the CDR3: TGTGCCAGTAGTAGTGGGCCCATAAACTCTGGAAACACCATATATTTT.

The table lists this clone with a few counts. This chain links TRBV19 with TRBJ2-1, with 7 bases aligning to TRBD2. V shed 6 bases and J 4 bases; nucleotides not matched to a gene: 9. CDR3 length: 15 amino acids. Germline assignment: CDR1 LNHDA and CDR2 SQIVND (reference sequence). The CDR3 sequence: CASRGGTPGYNEQFF. The CDR3 region has the DNA TGTGCCAGTAGGGGAGGGACTCCTGGGTACAATGAGCAGTTCTTC. Using reference TRBV19 and TRBJ2-1 for the parts outside the CDR3, the full variable domain is DGGITQSPKYLFRKEGQNVTLSCEQNLNHDAMYWYRQDPGQGLRLIYYSQIVNDFQKGDIAEGYSVSREKKESFPLTVTSAQKNPTAFYLCASRGGTPGYNEQFFGPGTRLTVL.

V gene TRBV14 combines with J gene TRBJ2-2, with D tentatively TRBD1 (6 bases). Germline CDR1 reads SGHDN; CDR2 reads FVKESK. The CDR3 runs to 15 residues. V dropped 6 bases and J dropped 4 bases, with 15 bases sitting between them. The CDR3 bases are TGTGCCAGCAGGCCTGCTCTAGGGGGCACCGGGGAGCTGTTTTTT. As protein: CASRPALGGTGELFF.

The J gene is TRBJ2-7, the V gene TRBV7-5; TRBD2 was called by the table and not checked on the DNA. TRBV7-5 is termed a pseudogene. The CDR3 has 15 residues. CDR3 protein: CVRSLGDPPGVEQYV. The CDR3, as DNA: TGTGTCAGAAGCCTAGGTGACCCTCCCGGAGTCGAGCAGTACGTC.

CDR3 sequence (DNA): TGCGCCAGCAGCATACGACAGGGCCGCACTGAAGCTTTCTTT. Residues: CASSIRQGRTEAFF. The chain carries TRBV5-1 and TRBJ1-1; 7 nucleotides agree with TRBD1. In germline, CDR1 is SGHRS, CDR2 YFSETQ. V shed 4 bases, J shed 4 bases, and the junction held 7 bases outside the gene matches. This CDR3 is built from 14 residues.

V usage is TRBV20-1 and J usage is TRBJ2-1; 7 bases align to TRBD2. Germline CDR1 reads DFQATT; CDR2 reads SNEGSKA (reference sequence). With V trimmed by 6 bases and J by 7 bases, 3 bases remained unmatched. The CDR3 sequence is 11 residues long. The CDR3, as DNA: TGCAGTGCAAGTAGCGGGAATGAGCAGTTCTTC. It specifies CSASSGNEQFF.